Listed below are T cell receptor beta chains from one sample, sequenced in a study of chemoradiotherapy in HPV16-positive cancers. The data were produced by immunoSEQ multiplex PCR, yet TCRdb's version contains in-frame clones alone and is incomplete. This sample has roughly 5,600 clones; around 83% occur once, and the top ten carry 9% to 9.5%. The sample was tumor tissue, taken from a patient who underwent chemoradiotherapy. These receptors were obtained from a human donor with HPV-associated anogenital cancer. CDR3s include the opening cysteine and the closing phenylalanine or tryptophan. A D gene is named only where the DNA matches it firmly. Expanded clones get a size class; other rows say once, few or many, or leave the size out.

>TRBJ1-2|TRBV6-4|14|.|once
CASFRRRGDYGYTF
TGTGCCAGCTTTCGCCGCCGAGGGGACTATGGCTACACCTTC
>TRBJ1-3|TRBV7-2|15|TRBD1|.
CASSRTGLSGNTIYF
TGTGCCAGCAGCAGGACAGGGCTCTCTGGAAACACCATATATTTT
>TRBJ1-1|TRBV25-1|14|TRBD1|.
CASSPGQMNTEAFF
TGTGCCAGCAGCCCGGGACAGATGAACACTGAAGCTTTCTTT
>TRBJ1-5|TRBV30|13|.|.
CAWSVQIDQPQHF
TGTGCCTGGAGTGTACAGATCGATCAGCCCCAGCATTTT
>TRBJ2-7|TRBV18|15|.|once
CASSTRVAARDEQYF
TGTGCCAGCTCAACCAGAGTGGCGGCTCGGGACGAGCAGTACTTC
>TRBJ1-6|TRBV6-7|16|.|.
CAQTGPGGSYNSPLHF
TGTGCCCAGACGGGCCCGGGGGGCTCCTATAATTCACCCCTCCACTTT
>TRBJ1-1|TRBV21-1|18|.|.
CASSTYCRDRGVNTEAFF
TGTGCCAGCAGCACTTATTGTAGGGACAGGGGGGTGAACACTGAAGCTTTCTTT
>TRBJ2-5|TRBV27|15|TRBD1|.
CASSSGQGPQETQYF
TGTGCCAGCAGTTCGGGACAGGGGCCCCAAGAGACCCAGTACTTC
>TRBJ2-3|TRBV27|15|TRBD2|.
CASRLSGGAKDTQYF
TGTGCCAGCAGATTGAGCGGGGGGGCCAAAGATACGCAGTATTTT
>TRBJ1-2|TRBV15|14|.|.
CATSRDSGFSGYTF
TGTGCCACCAGCAGAGATTCAGGGTTCAGTGGCTACACCTTC
>TRBJ2-6|TRBV5-1|16|.|.
CASSPPWGVGANVLTF
TGCGCCAGCAGCCCTCCGTGGGGCGTTGGGGCCAACGTCCTGACTTTC
>TRBJ2-1|TRBV4-2|14|TRBD2|.
CASSQDGGFNEQFF
TGTGCCAGCAGCCAAGACGGGGGGTTCAATGAGCAGTTCTTC
>TRBJ1-1|TRBV15|13|.|.
CATSRDGQTEAFF
TGTGCCACCAGCAGAGATGGACAAACTGAAGCTTTCTTT
>TRBJ1-1|TRBV6-5|12|.|.
CASSMGTTEAFF
TGTGCCAGCAGTATGGGGACTACTGAAGCTTTCTTT
>TRBJ1-2|TRBV19|13|.|.
CASSPDSLYGYTF
TGTGCCAGTAGTCCGGACAGCCTCTATGGCTACACCTTC
>TRBJ1-1|TRBV6-5|11|.|few
CASSKNTEAFF
TGTGCCAGCAGTAAGAACACTGAAGCTTTCTTT
>TRBJ1-5|TRBV5-5|15|TRBD1|large
CASSFFGGGDQPQHF
TGTGCCAGCAGCTTCTTCGGAGGGGGCGATCAGCCCCAGCATTTT
>TRBJ1-2|TRBV6-1|13|.|.
CASSEVKGGGYTF
TGTGCCAGCAGTGAAGTTAAGGGAGGCGGCTACACCTTC
>TRBJ2-1|TRBV2|14|TRBD1|.
CASRDRASYNEQFF
TGTGCCAGCAGGGACAGGGCCTCCTACAATGAGCAGTTCTTC
>TRBJ2-2|TRBV18|16|TRBD1|.
CASSPQTGQGTGELFF
TGTGCCAGCTCACCACAAACTGGACAGGGCACCGGGGAGCTGTTTTTT
>TRBJ2-2|TRBV6-1|14|.|.
CASSGGLDTGELFF
TGTGCCAGCAGTGGGGGGTTAGATACCGGGGAGCTGTTTTTT
>TRBJ2-3|TRBV13|18|.|.
CASQRRLGVESSTDTQYF
TGTGCCAGCCAGAGGAGACTAGGTGTGGAGTCTAGCACAGATACGCAGTATTTT
>TRBJ2-2|TRBV5-6|14|.|.
CASSFRMGTGELFF
TGTGCCAGCAGCTTCCGAATGGGCACCGGGGAGCTGTTTTTT
>TRBJ2-1|TRBV11-1|18|TRBD2|.
CASSRPYTTSGGTNEQFF
TGTGCCAGCAGCCGCCCCTACACTACTAGCGGGGGTACGAATGAGCAGTTCTTC
>TRBJ2-1|TRBV7-9|15|TRBD2|.
CASSSLAGTYNEQFF
TGTGCCAGCAGCTCTCTAGCGGGAACCTACAATGAGCAGTTCTTC
>TRBJ2-7|TRBV28|16|.|once
CASSLSAGASSYEQYF
TGTGCCAGCAGTTTATCCGCAGGGGCAAGCTCCTACGAGCAGTACTTC
>TRBJ2-1|TRBV9|15|.|.
CASSVVVGSYNEQFF
TGTGCCAGCAGCGTAGTCGTGGGTTCCTACAATGAGCAGTTCTTC
>TRBJ2-1|TRBV5-8|15|.|.
CASISGRSSYNEQFF
TGTGCCAGCATCAGCGGGCGAAGCTCCTACAATGAGCAGTTCTTC
>TRBJ2-7|TRBV4-3|15|.|few
CASSSHLEAPLEQYF
TGCGCCAGCAGCTCCCATCTAGAGGCTCCGCTCGAGCAGTACTTC
>TRBJ1-2|TRBV7-2|13|.|.
CASSHGEGLGYTF
TGTGCCAGCAGCCATGGGGAGGGACTCGGCTACACCTTC
>TRBJ2-7|TRBV18|16|TRBD1|once
CASSPSRDRGNYEQYF
TGTGCCAGCTCGCCTTCCCGAGACAGGGGAAACTACGAGCAGTACTTC
>TRBJ2-1|TRBV12-2|13|.|.
CAVRGRGYNEQFF
TGTGCCGTCCGGGGGCGGGGGTACAATGAGCAGTTCTTC